This T cell receptor (beta chain) comes out of a study of blood T cell repertoires in COVID-19. TCRdb's table, derived via immunoSEQ multiplex PCR, lists solely in-frame clones and lacks some. The table lists some 300,000 clones, around 87% of them singletons. Germline CDR1 LNHDA, CDR2 SQIVND (reference sequence). The CDR3 has 15 amino acids. Trimming pared 8 bases from V and 5 bases from J, leaving 21 bases between. This clonotype originated in a man in his 70s with acute or convalescent COVID-19. Sequencing input: peripheral blood. J is TRBJ2-5 and V is TRBV19; perhaps TRBD1 as D (5 bases). CDR3 nucleotide sequence: TGTGCCAGTCGGGCCGCGGCAGGGCATCAGGAGACCCAGTACTTC. Amino acid sequence: CASRAAAGHQETQYF.